This TCR beta chain was sequenced during a study of blood T cell repertoires in COVID-19. Study-level information: The samples span acute and convalescent COVID-19 from the United States, Italy and Spain. Sources were T cells, B-cell-depleted T cells, or PBMCs; the material itself was cDNA or gDNA.

Per germline, CDR1 SGHRS and CDR2 YFSETQ. The CDR3 sequence is 19 residues long. The trim removed 0 bases at V and 0 bases at J, leaving 10 bases unmatched. Original data processing: Reference gene primer amplification gave nucleated cell count estimates. Libraries were prepared by immunoSEQ multiplex PCR; TCRdb keeps only in-frame clonotypes and omits some of them. V and J calls and clone size are as listed in that table; D and trimming were resolved from the DNA. This sample yields 60,000 to 65,000 clones, of which more than 65% are seen a single time; less than 6.5% belongs to the top ten. Sequences were obtained from peripheral blood. V is TRBV5-1 and J is TRBJ2-3, with 10 bases lining up with TRBD2. The sequence came from a woman aged 55-70 years with acute or convalescent COVID-19. CDR3 region: CASSLAASGGPQSTDTQYF. The CDR3 bases are TGCGCCAGCAGCTTGGCGGCTAGCGGGGGCCCACAGAGCACAGATACGCAGTATTTT.